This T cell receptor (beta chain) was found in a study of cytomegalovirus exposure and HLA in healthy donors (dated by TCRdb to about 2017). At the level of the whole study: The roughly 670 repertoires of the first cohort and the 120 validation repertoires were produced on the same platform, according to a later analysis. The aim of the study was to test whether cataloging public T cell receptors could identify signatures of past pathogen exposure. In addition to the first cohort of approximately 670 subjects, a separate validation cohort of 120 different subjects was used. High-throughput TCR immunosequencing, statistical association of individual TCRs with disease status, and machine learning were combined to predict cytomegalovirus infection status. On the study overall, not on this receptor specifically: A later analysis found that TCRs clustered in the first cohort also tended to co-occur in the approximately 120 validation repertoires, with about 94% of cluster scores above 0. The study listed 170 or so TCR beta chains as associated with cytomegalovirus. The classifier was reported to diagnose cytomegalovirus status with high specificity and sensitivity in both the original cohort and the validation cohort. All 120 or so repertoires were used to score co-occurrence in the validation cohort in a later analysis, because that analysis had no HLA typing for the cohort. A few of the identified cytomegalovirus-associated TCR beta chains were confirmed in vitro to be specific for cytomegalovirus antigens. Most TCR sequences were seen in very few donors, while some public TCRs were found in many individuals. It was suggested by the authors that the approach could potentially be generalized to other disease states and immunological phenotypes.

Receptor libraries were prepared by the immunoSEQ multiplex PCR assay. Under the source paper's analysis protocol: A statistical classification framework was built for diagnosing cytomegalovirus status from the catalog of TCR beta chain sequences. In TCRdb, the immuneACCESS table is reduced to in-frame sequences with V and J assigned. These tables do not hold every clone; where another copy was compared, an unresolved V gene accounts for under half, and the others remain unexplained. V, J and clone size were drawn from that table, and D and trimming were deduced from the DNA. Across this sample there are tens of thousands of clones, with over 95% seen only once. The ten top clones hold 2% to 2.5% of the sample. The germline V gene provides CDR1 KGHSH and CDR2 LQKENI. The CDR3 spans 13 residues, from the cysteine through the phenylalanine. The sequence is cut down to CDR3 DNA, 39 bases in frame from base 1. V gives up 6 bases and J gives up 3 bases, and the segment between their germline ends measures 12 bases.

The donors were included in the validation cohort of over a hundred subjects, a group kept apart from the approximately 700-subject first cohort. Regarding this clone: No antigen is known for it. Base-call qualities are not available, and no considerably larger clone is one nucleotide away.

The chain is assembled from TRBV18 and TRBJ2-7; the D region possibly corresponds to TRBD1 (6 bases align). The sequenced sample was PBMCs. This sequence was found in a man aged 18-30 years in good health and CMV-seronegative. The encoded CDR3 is CASSNRQDYEQYF. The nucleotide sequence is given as TGTGCCAGCTCTAACCGACAGGACTACGAGCAGTACTTC.